Below, one T cell receptor (beta chain) is given with its context. Molecules of cDNA were individually given unique molecular identifiers that were attached to them. TCRdb used MiXCR to reprocess the 5' RACE reads, holding one entry per CDR3 protein. This table holds under 80,000 distinct CDR3 sequences, around 10% found once. This record comes from a study of early T cells in non-severe SARS-CoV-2 infection. The overall study: Sequencing input comprised bulk RNA from unsorted whole blood; chain pairing was not available.

Sequenced: whole blood. This TCR derives from an adult who was a healthcare worker with PCR-confirmed SARS-CoV-2 infection or an uninfected control (not recorded which).

CDR3 coding DNA: TGTGCCAGCAGTTTAGGGAGTCGCTCCTACAATGAGCAGTTCTTC. Translation gives CASSLGSRSYNEQFF. This sequence joins TRBV12-3 or TRBV12-4 and TRBJ2-1; no reliable D call. The germline V and J ends were trimmed by 1 base and 0 bases, with 7 bases remaining between them. The CDR3 consists of 15 residues.